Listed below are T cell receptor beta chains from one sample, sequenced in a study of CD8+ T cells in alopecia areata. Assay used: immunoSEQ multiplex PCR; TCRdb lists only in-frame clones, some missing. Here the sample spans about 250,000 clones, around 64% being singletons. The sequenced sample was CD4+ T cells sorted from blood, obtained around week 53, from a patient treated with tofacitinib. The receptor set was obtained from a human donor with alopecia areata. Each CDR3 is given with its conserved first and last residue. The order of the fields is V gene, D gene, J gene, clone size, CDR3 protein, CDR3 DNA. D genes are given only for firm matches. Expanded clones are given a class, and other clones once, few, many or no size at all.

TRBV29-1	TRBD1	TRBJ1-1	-	CSVERTGVNTEAFF	TGCAGCGTTGAAAGGACAGGGGTGAACACTGAAGCTTTCTTT
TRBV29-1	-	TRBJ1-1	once	CSVEDGWTEAFF	TGCAGCGTTGAAGATGGGTGGACTGAAGCTTTCTTT
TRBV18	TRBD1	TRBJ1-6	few	CASSPPTGDNSPLHF	TGTGCCAGCTCACCACCGACAGGGGATAATTCACCCCTCCACTTT
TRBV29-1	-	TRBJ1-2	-	CSVEDTGTYGYTF	TGCAGCGTTGAAGATACCGGGACCTATGGCTACACCTTC
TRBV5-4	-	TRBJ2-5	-	CASSLAGARETQYF	TGTGCCAGCAGCTTAGCGGGCGCCCGAGAGACCCAGTACTTC
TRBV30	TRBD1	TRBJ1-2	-	CALYSGTGANYGYTF	TGTGCCCTCTACTCCGGGACAGGAGCTAACTATGGCTACACCTTC
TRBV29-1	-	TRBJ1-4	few	CSVEEIAGSEKLFF	TGCAGCGTTGAAGAGATCGCGGGGAGTGAAAAACTGTTTTTT
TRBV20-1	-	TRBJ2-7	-	CSASTVYEQYF	TGCAGTGCTTCAACCGTATACGAGCAGTACTTC
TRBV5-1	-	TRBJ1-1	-	CASSPVAGAEAFF	TGCGCCAGCAGCCCGGTGGCAGGGGCTGAAGCTTTCTTT
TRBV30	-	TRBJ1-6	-	CAWSSTGRNNSPLHF	TGTGCCTGGAGTTCAACGGGACGCAATAATTCACCCCTCCACTTT
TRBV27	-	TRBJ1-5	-	CASSSYRSGRGQPQHF	TGTGCCAGCAGTTCGTACCGCAGCGGAAGGGGTCAGCCCCAGCATTTT
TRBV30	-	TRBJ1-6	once	CAWSGPQGSYNSPLHF	TGTGCCTGGAGTGGACCACAGGGATCCTATAATTCACCCCTCCACTTT
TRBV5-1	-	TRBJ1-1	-	CASSATVNTEAFF	TGCGCCAGCAGCGCGACAGTGAACACTGAAGCTTTCTTT
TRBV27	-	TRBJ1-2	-	CASSRNRGIYTF	TGTGCCAGCAGCAGAAACCGAGGTATCTACACCTTC
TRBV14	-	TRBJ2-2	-	CASSRGTVNTGELFF	TGTGCCAGCAGCCGAGGGACGGTGAACACCGGGGAGCTGTTTTTT
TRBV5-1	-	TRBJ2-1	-	CASSGWQGSSYNEQFF	TGCGCCAGCAGCGGGTGGCAGGGGAGCTCCTACAATGAGCAGTTCTTC
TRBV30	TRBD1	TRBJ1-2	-	CAWGTVGYTF	TGTGCCTGGGGGACAGTTGGCTACACCTTC
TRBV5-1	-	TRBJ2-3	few	CASSLDSSTDTQYF	TGCGCCAGCAGCCTGGACAGTAGCACAGATACGCAGTATTTT
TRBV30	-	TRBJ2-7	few	CAWSGQRGYEQYF	TGTGCCTGGAGTGGTCAAAGAGGCTACGAGCAGTACTTC
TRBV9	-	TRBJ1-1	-	CASSVELNTEAFF	TGTGCCAGCAGCGTCGAATTGAACACTGAAGCTTTCTTT
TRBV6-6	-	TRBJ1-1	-	CASRRGLGTEAFF	TGTGCCAGCAGAAGAGGGTTGGGCACTGAAGCTTTCTTT
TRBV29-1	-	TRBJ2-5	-	CSVVFRAETQYF	TGCAGCGTTGTGTTCAGGGCGGAGACCCAGTACTTC
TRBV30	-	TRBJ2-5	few	CAWSPSETQYF	TGTGCCTGGAGCCCTTCAGAGACCCAGTACTTC
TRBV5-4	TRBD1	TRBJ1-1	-	CASSSKDRATEAFF	TGTGCCAGCAGCTCTAAAGACAGGGCCACTGAAGCTTTCTTT
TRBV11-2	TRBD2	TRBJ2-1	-	CASSWVSGGLSYNEQFF	TGTGCCAGCAGCTGGGTGAGCGGGGGGCTCTCCTACAATGAGCAGTTCTTC
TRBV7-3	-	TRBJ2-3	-	CASSPGGPDTQYF	TGTGCCAGCAGCCCCGGGGGGCCAGATACGCAGTATTTT
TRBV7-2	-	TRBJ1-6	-	CASSLIENSPLHF	TGTGCCAGCAGCTTAATCGAGAATTCACCCCTCCACTTT
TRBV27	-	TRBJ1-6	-	CASSLGTTGSPLHF	TGTGCCAGCAGTTTAGGGACTACCGGGTCACCCCTCCACTTT
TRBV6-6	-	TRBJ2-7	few	CASSSPGEQYF	TGTGCCAGCAGTTCCCCAGGGGAGCAGTACTTC
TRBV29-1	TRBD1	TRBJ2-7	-	CSVVGTVDFLYEQYF	TGCAGCGTTGTGGGGACAGTGGATTTCCTCTACGAGCAGTACTTC
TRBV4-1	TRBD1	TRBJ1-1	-	CASSLNPTDRDNTEAFF	TGCGCCAGCAGCCTAAACCCAACCGACAGGGATAACACTGAAGCTTTCTTT
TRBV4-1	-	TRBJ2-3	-	CASSQRFAGSTDTQYF	TGCGCCAGCAGCCAACGGTTTGCGGGGAGCACAGATACGCAGTATTTT
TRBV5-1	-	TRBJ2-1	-	CASSLSVPSYNEQFF	TGCGCCAGCAGCTTGTCGGTGCCCTCCTACAATGAGCAGTTCTTC
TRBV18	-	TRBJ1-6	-	CASSPAYNSPLHF	TGTGCCAGCTCCCCGGCGTATAATTCACCCCTCCACTTT
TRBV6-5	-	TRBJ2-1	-	CASSPLYRMGEQFF	TGTGCCAGCAGTCCCCTGTATAGGATGGGTGAGCAGTTCTTC
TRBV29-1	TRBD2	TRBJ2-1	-	CSVSGGSYNEQFF	TGCAGCGTTAGCGGGGGGTCCTACAATGAGCAGTTCTTC
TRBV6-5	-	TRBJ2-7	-	CASSYRGSYEQYF	TGTGCCAGCAGTTACAGGGGCTCCTACGAGCAGTACTTC
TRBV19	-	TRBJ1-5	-	CASSADRNNQPQHF	TGTGCCAGTAGTGCAGACAGAAACAATCAGCCCCAGCATTTT
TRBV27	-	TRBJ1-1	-	CASSLSLGSGTEAFF	TGTGCCAGCAGTTTATCGCTGGGGTCGGGCACTGAAGCTTTCTTT
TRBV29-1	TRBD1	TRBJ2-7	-	CSVSSGTGGFYEQYF	TGCAGCGTTTCCTCCGGGACAGGGGGTTTCTACGAGCAGTACTTC
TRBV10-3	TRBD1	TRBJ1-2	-	CAITSQDRGGYTF	TGTGCCATCACCTCCCAGGACAGGGGTGGCTACACCTTC
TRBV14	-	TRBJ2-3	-	CASSPSADTQYF	TGTGCCAGCAGCCCTTCCGCAGATACGCAGTATTTT
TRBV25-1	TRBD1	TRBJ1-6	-	CASSTGTVSSPLHF	TGTGCCAGCAGTACTGGGACAGTGAGTTCACCCCTCCACTTT
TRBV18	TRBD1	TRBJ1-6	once	CASSPPGQLNSPLHF	TGTGCCAGCTCACCACCGGGACAGCTAAATTCACCCCTCCACTTT
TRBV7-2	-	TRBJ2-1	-	CASSLRLGEQFF	TGTGCCAGCAGCTTAAGGCTTGGGGAGCAGTTCTTC
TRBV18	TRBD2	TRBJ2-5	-	CASSPPRGTSGLQETQYF	TGTGCCAGCTCACCACCGAGAGGGACTAGCGGGCTCCAAGAGACCCAGTACTTC
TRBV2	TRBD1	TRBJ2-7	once	CASQGASHEQYF	TGTGCCAGTCAGGGGGCGTCCCACGAGCAGTACTTC